These T cell receptor beta chains were read from a single sample in a study of lymphopenia after photon versus proton radiotherapy. Data came from immunoSEQ multiplex PCR; TCRdb stores just in-frame clones and leaves some out. The sample has about 83,000 clones, around 82% seen once; the top ten hold over 1.2%. The sample consisted of peripheral blood, taken from a patient treated with proton-based radiotherapy. These receptors were obtained from a man aged 55 to 70 with pancreatic cancer. CDR3s include the opening cysteine and the closing phenylalanine or tryptophan. A D gene is named only where the DNA matches it firmly.

TRBV9	TRBJ2-7	TRBD2	CASSVGPSGIIMAYEQYF
TRBV19	TRBJ1-1	-	CASSKSRDGWTEAFF
TRBV5-6	TRBJ2-2	TRBD2	CASSWTSGRGELFF
TRBV5-4	TRBJ1-1	TRBD1	CASSPGQAGGAFF
TRBV11-3	TRBJ2-5	-	CASSFSGTIETQYF
TRBV5-1	TRBJ2-5	-	CASSFAPEGGQETQYF
TRBV6-5	TRBJ2-7	-	CASSYSPIGEQYF
TRBV9	TRBJ2-3	-	CASSVVGGDTDTQYF
TRBV7-2	TRBJ2-1	-	CASSLGQGLFF
TRBV5-6	TRBJ2-7	TRBD1	CASSLRRGRDEQYF
TRBV9	TRBJ2-1	-	CASSVGADYTGNEQFF
TRBV29-1	TRBJ2-5	-	CSVEPGGKETQYF
TRBV15	TRBJ2-7	-	CATSRDPESYEQYF
TRBV11-1	TRBJ2-6	-	CASSLDSATSGANVLTF
TRBV11-2	TRBJ2-2	-	CASSPGTFSGAGELFF
TRBV7-2	TRBJ2-6	-	CASSPSPGANVLTF
TRBV28	TRBJ2-7	TRBD2	CAAGGSSSYEQYF
TRBV6-1	TRBJ2-7	-	CASSFSRLEQYF
TRBV4-3	TRBJ2-2	-	CASSQNPTGELFF
TRBV5-1	TRBJ2-3	-	CASSVYVPDTQYF
TRBV19	TRBJ1-5	-	CASSIGEVPFNQPQHF
TRBV18	TRBJ2-6	-	CASSVLGREVLGANVLTF
TRBV2	TRBJ2-6	-	CASSGTRAVSGANVLTF
TRBV5-6	TRBJ1-5	TRBD1	CASSTGTGGFDQPQHF
TRBV18	TRBJ2-6	-	CASSPQGTPGANVLTF
TRBV6-1	TRBJ1-1	-	CASSADTNTEAFF
TRBV7-2	TRBJ2-3	-	CASSRYGDTQYF
TRBV2	TRBJ1-1	-	CASSEAFGGSTEAFF
TRBV19	TRBJ1-1	-	CASSYLRGQGTEAFF
TRBV14	TRBJ2-3	TRBD2	CASIRLAGGASTDTQYF
TRBV19	TRBJ2-2	TRBD2	CATSSGTRRTGELFF
TRBV19	TRBJ2-2	-	CASSHSPPPNSGELFF
TRBV6-6	TRBJ2-3	-	CASLRPGNPDTQYF
TRBV9	TRBJ2-3	TRBD2	CASSVAPGGGQDTQYF
TRBV5-1	TRBJ1-2	-	CASSRDSTNGYTF
TRBV7-9	TRBJ2-2	TRBD2	CASSSPAGGPGTNAGELFF
TRBV28	TRBJ2-5	-	CASKLGEGEQYF
TRBV28	TRBJ1-2	TRBD1	CASSPATGLGTGYTF
TRBV4-2	TRBJ1-2	TRBD1	CASSPTSTGGAGYTF
TRBV30	TRBJ2-7	-	CAWSDRGVGEQYF
TRBV28	TRBJ2-2	TRBD2	CASSLLASGTGELFF
TRBV7-2	TRBJ1-1	-	CASRRPSGGNTEAFF
TRBV10-3	TRBJ1-5	TRBD1	CAIRGDSASNQPQHF